The 12 T cell receptor beta chains below all came from one sample that was sequenced in a study of Tregs in tolerant kidney transplant recipients. Clones were read by immunoSEQ multiplex PCR, and TCRdb kept only the in-frame ones, dropping some. Among about 240,000 clones, roughly 84% were seen once, and the ten largest hold around 0.6%. Sequencing was done on a sample of CD4+ T cells from blood. The receptors originated from a human donor in good health.

The chain links TRBV25-1 to TRBJ1-1; 11 bases line up with TRBD1. The CDR3 extends over 15 amino acids. Germline V gives CDR1 MGHDK, CDR2 SYGVNS. J lost 3 bases, V lost 8 bases, and 8 bases had no gene match. The CDR3 DNA is TGTGCCAGCCAAAGGACAGGGGGCGCGGACACTGAAGCTTTCTTT. Protein sequence: CASQRTGGADTEAFF.

This sequence joins TRBV5-5 and TRBJ1-3; D unresolved. The CDR3 totals 15 residues. Trimming cost V 0 bases and J 0 bases, with 7 bases left between them. Germline V gene lookup returns CDR1 SGHKS and CDR2 YYEKEE (reference sequence). The CDR3 sequence: CASSLVGSSGNTIYF. As DNA, the CDR3 is TGTGCCAGCAGCTTGGTCGGCAGCTCTGGAAACACCATATATTTT.

CDR3 region: CASSPREGGKQFF. In DNA form, the CDR3 reads TGTGCCAGCAGCCCCCGTGAAGGGGGGAAGCAGTTCTTC. J is TRBJ2-1 and V is TRBV7-8; possibly TRBD1 or TRBD2 for D (6 bases each). The CDR3 covers 13 residues. Per the germline V gene, CDR1 is SGHVS and CDR2 is FQNEAQ. Between the trimmed V and J ends, which lost 5 bases and 11 bases, there was a span of 16 bases.

The V and J genes are TRBV11-2 and TRBJ2-1, with a possible D match to TRBD1 (6 bases). This CDR3 is 16 amino acids long. Per germline, CDR1 SGHAT and CDR2 FQNNGV. V lost 2 bases and J lost 2, with 13 bases in between. CDR3 amino acids: CASSLRTWDTYNEQFF. CDR3 bases: TGTGCCAGCAGCTTAAGAACGTGGGACACCTACAATGAGCAGTTCTTC.

The V gene is TRBV4-1, the J gene TRBJ2-1; 8 bases are shared with TRBD2. J gave up 1 base and V 0 bases, and 5 bases lay outside the gene matches. The CDR3 length is 17 residues. Germline CDR1 MGHRA, CDR2 YSYEKL. In DNA, the CDR3 is TGCGCCAGCAGCCAAGAACCCAGCGGGAGATCCTACAATGAGCAGTTCTTC. Translating it yields CASSQEPSGRSYNEQFF.

The J gene is TRBJ2-5, the V gene TRBV9; the match to TRBD2 covers 9 bases. This CDR3 has 17 amino acids. Per germline, CDR1 SGDLS and CDR2 YYNGEE. V gave up 0 bases and J gave up 4 bases; unmatched junction bases: 10. CDR3 coding DNA: TGTGCCAGCAGCGTAGGACGAGGCGGGGGGGCCTCAGAGACCCAGTACTTC. This encodes CASSVGRGGGASETQYF.

This clone was seen just once. The chain combines TRBV6-5 with TRBJ1-1, with D maybe TRBD1 (6 bases). V was trimmed by 9 bases and J by 5 bases, leaving 16 bases between them. The CDR3 spans 13 residues. Looked up from germline, CDR1 is MNHEY and CDR2 is SVGAGI. CDR3 in amino acids: CASRDIYGTEAFF. CDR3 coding DNA: TGTGCCAGTCGGGACATCTATGGGACTGAAGCTTTCTTT.

As regards this clone: Within the sample, other DNA sequences also encode this same CDR3. V is TRBV7-2 and J is TRBJ2-2, with 8 bases matching TRBD2. This CDR3 region has 16 residues. V trimming: 1 base; J trimming: 5 bases; junction bases outside the gene matches: 6. In germline, CDR1 is SGHTA, CDR2 FQGNSA. The CDR3 is CASSLGGSGKTGELFF. The CDR3 DNA follows: TGTGCCAGCAGCTTAGGAGGTAGCGGGAAAACCGGGGAGCTGTTTTTT.

The table lists this clone with a count of one. The chain is built from TRBV5-1 and TRBJ2-7; D gene unclear. V lost 1 base and J 3 bases, leaving 5 bases between the germline ends. CDR3 size: 12 residues. Germline V gene lookup returns CDR1 SGHRS and CDR2 YFSETQ. The CDR3 reads CASSLYHYEQYF. The DNA of the CDR3 is TGCGCCAGCAGCTTGTATCACTACGAGCAGTACTTC.

This clone has just a few counts. The rearrangement uses TRBV11-2 and TRBJ2-5; 7 bases match TRBD2. The junction had 4 bases not matched to a gene; V was cut back by 3 bases and J by 3 bases. Germline values: CDR1 SGHAT, CDR2 FQNNGV. This CDR3 comprises 14 residues. As DNA, the CDR3 is TGTGCCAGCAGCTTCACTAGCGCTAAAGAGACCCAGTACTTC. It translates to CASSFTSAKETQYF.

CDR3 amino acids: CASSSRHLAESQETQYF. The CDR3 DNA sequence: TGTGCCAGTAGTTCGAGGCATCTAGCGGAGTCCCAAGAGACCCAGTACTTC. This chain uses TRBV19 with TRBJ2-5, with 7 bases matching TRBD2. V shed 5 bases, J shed 1 base, and the junction held 13 bases outside the gene matches. Germline-derived CDR1 and CDR2 are LNHDA and SQIVND (reference sequence). This CDR3 comprises 17 residues.

The chain recombines TRBV18 with TRBJ2-1; the D is unclear. Trimming cost V 2 bases and J 0 bases, with 11 bases left between them. The V gene's germline CDR1 is KGHSH and CDR2 LQKENI. CDR3 size: 16 residues. CDR3 amino acids: CASSPYPGSSYNEQFF. CDR3 nucleotide sequence: TGTGCCAGCTCACCATATCCAGGAAGCTCCTACAATGAGCAGTTCTTC.